This entry concerns a single TCR beta chain. Its matching antigen is unknown. These data come from a study of radiation and T cells in renal cell carcinoma. Study background: Nephrectomy followed 15 Gy stereotactic body radiation by 4 weeks. General observations from the study: Top tumor clonotypes rose in blood 2 weeks post-radiation, then contracted.

Clones were sequenced by immunoSEQ multiplex PCR, and TCRdb holds only the in-frame ones, with some missing. The sample holds 150,000 or so clones; 88% are singletons and the top ten take roughly 4%. Time point: baseline pretreatment blood. Stated treatment: 15 Gy SBRT to primary tumor, nephrectomy 4 weeks later. Clear cell pathology was present in this patient's renal cell carcinoma. Trimming removed 1 base from V and 3 bases from J, with 10 bases in between. CDR3 length equals 15 residues. Germline lookup yields CDR1 LNHDA and CDR2 SQIVND (reference sequence). This sequence originates from a woman between 70 and 85 years old with renal cell carcinoma. The chain joins TRBV19 to TRBJ2-1; D is possibly TRBD1 (6 bases). Material: blood, obtained from a patient whose treatment included radiotherapy and nephrectomy. The CDR3 nucleotides read TGTGCCAGTAGTATAGGGACAGCAGGCTACAATGAGCAGTTCTTC. Translation: CASSIGTAGYNEQFF.